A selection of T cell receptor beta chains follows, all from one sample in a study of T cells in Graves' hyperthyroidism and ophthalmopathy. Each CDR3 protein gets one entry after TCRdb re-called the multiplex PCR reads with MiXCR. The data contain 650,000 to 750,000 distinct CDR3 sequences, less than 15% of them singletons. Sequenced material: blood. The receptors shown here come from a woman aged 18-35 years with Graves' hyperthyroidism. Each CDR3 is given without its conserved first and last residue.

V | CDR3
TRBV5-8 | ASSLVGPWRF
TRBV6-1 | ASIAFGEQF
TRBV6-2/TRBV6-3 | ASSYRQDDYGYT
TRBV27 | ASSFMQGGYGYT
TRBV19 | ASSIRAPLGSTTNEKLF
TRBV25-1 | ASSEFAGPGGYGYT
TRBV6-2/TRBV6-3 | ASRPTSGPYEQY
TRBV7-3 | ASSFSGDGELF
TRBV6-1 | ASSFFLAGGANEQF
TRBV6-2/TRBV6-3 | ASSYDPTGGADQPQH
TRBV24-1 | AATRGALVWNIQY
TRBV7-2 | ASSSQTSGAGELF
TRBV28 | ASSFRMFGQGETQY
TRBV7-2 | ASSLAGGVVEQF
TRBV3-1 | ASSQVSFGWAKNIQY
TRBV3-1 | ASSRGWSLAGGRWETQY
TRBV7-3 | ASSPSGGVGNEQF
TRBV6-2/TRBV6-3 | ASWGAMGAF
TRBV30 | AWSAPLARSYNEQF
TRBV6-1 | ASSNSAGEQF
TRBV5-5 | ASSFGSTYNEQF
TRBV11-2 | ASSSPQGGIRGPLH
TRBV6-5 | ASSYGGLASTDTQY
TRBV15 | ATSGHGGETQY
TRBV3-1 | ASSQATSIADTQY
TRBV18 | ASSPDSGVTDTQY
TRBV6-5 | ASSYSGDLPNYGYT
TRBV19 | ATAARTSVDTQY
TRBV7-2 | ASTIAGGAGELF
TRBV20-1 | SASKRQGASGELF
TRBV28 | ASLKFSTNEKLF
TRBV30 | AWIGLAGAGELF
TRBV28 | ASSPSSRRLYQPQH
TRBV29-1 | SCWSSGSGEQF
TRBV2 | ASSESLEVDTQY